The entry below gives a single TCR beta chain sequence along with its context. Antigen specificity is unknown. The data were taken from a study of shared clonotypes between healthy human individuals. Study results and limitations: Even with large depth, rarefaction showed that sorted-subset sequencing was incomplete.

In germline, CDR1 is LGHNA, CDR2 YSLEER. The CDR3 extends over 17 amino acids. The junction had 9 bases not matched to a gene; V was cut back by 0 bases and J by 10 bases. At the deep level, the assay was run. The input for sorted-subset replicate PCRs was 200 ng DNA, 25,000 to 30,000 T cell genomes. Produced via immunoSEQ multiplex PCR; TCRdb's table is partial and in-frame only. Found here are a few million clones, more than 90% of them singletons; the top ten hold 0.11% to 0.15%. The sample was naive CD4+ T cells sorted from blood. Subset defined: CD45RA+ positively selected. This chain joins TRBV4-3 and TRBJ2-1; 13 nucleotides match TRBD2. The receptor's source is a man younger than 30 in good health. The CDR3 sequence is CASSQDLGTSGIREQFF. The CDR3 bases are TGCGCCAGCAGCCAAGATTTAGGGACTAGCGGGATAAGAGAGCAGTTCTTC.